This TCR beta chain was found in a study of vaccination and CD4 T cells after COVID-19. Described time point: late sampling 161 to 241 days after vaccination in a few convalescent patients. Indicated treatment: roughly ten-day PBMC culture with coronavirus spike peptide pools or control peptides (ViraFEST assay). With peptide pools, ViraFEST first expanded antigen-specific T cells and afterwards sequenced their TCRs. Upon completion of around eleven days of culture, CD4+ T cells were isolated via negative selection. The Oncomine TCR Beta short-read assay sequenced DNA from cultured CD4+ T cells. Genomic DNA extraction was carried out from cultured CD4+ T cells. TCRdb reanalysed the PCR reads using MiXCR and keeps one entry per CDR3 protein. The sample has about 18,000 distinct CDR3 sequences; around 48% are singletons. The germline CDR1 and CDR2 sequences are SGHNT and YYREEE (reference sequence). This CDR3 spans 14 amino acids. V was pared by 2 bases and J by 5 bases, with 8 bases between.

Concerning this clonotype itself: What it binds is not known.

This specimen consisted of CD4+ T cells from blood, cultured in vitro, obtained about 7 months after SARS-CoV-2 vaccination. The origin of this receptor is a human donor who had recovered from COVID-19. This chain links TRBV5-4 with TRBJ1-6; no firm D call. The CDR3 reads CASSFVEDNSPLHF. The CDR3 coding sequence is TGTGCCAGCAGCTTTGTCGAGGATAATTCACCCCTCCACTTT. Full variable domain (missing parts from reference TRBV5-4 and TRBJ1-6): ETGVTQSPTHLIKTRGQQVTLRCSSQSGHNTVSWYQQALGQGPQFIFQYYREEENGRGNFPPRFSGLQFPNYSSELNVNALELDDSALYLCASSFVEDNSPLHFGNGTRLTVT.